Presented here are 16 T cell receptor beta chains from one specimen sequenced in a study of cytomegalovirus exposure and HLA in healthy donors. Primers included in the PCR were 60 Vbeta and 13 Jbeta primers. Libraries were prepared by immunoSEQ multiplex PCR; TCRdb keeps only in-frame clonotypes and omits some of them. This sample carries approximately 100,000 clones, around 81% of them seen once, and the ten largest clones take approximately 2%. The sequenced sample consisted of PBMCs. The receptors were gathered from a young man in good health and CMV-seronegative.

The chain couples TRBV6-1 to TRBJ2-6, with unresolved D. CDR1 and CDR2 (germline): MNHNS, SASEGT. The CDR3 consists of 15 residues. With 5 bases removed from V and 2 bases from J, the gap between germline ends came to 10 bases. The CDR3 DNA is TGTGCCAGCAGTCCCACTGGAGCTGGGGCCAACGTCCTGACTTTC. It codes for CASSPTGAGANVLTF.

J is TRBJ2-4 and V is TRBV2; possibly TRBD2 for D (6 bases). Germline CDR1 SNHLY, CDR2 FYNNEI. Trimming pared 3 bases from V and 6 bases from J, leaving 21 bases between. CDR3 length: 17 amino acids. The CDR3 protein is CASSEDALGGSLNIQYF. As DNA, the CDR3 is TGTGCCAGCAGTGAGGATGCCCTTGGGGGGAGCCTAAACATTCAGTACTTC. Filled out from reference TRBV2 and TRBJ2-4, the complete variable domain reads EPEVTQTPSHQVTQMGQEVILRCVPISNHLYFYWYRQILGQKVEFLVSFYNNEISEKSEIFDDQFSVERPDGSNFTLKIRSTKLEDSAMYFCASSEDALGGSLNIQYFGAGTRLSVL.

The chain uses TRBV6-6 and TRBJ2-2; D not certain. The V gene's germline CDR1 is MNHNY and CDR2 SVGAGI (reference sequence). Deletions cut 2 bases from V and 6 bases from J, with 10 bases between. This CDR3 contains 14 residues. The CDR3: CASSYELSAGELFF. The CDR3 DNA is TGTGCCAGCAGTTACGAGCTGTCCGCCGGGGAGCTGTTTTTT.

The chain joins TRBV13 to TRBJ2-3; 8 bases agree with TRBD2. This CDR3 is built from 16 residues. V gave up 10 bases and J gave up 0 bases; unmatched junction bases: 12. Germline V gene lookup returns CDR1 PRHDT and CDR2 FYEKMQ (reference sequence). The CDR3 loop is CATQRGPGGSTDTQYF. The CDR3 DNA reads as TGTGCCACCCAAAGGGGTCCGGGGGGGAGCACAGATACGCAGTATTTT. Complete variable domain (other parts from reference TRBV13 and TRBJ2-3): AAGVIQSPRHLIKEKRETATLKCYPIPRHDTVYWYQQGPGQDPQFLISFYEKMQSDKGSIPDRFSAQQFSDYHSELNMSSLELGDSALYFCATQRGPGGSTDTQYFGPGTRLTVL.

Comment on this clone: One end of the junction is discordant with germline, which a read error may explain. V and J are TRBV7-9 and TRBJ2-7; 9 bases are shared with TRBD1. CDR1 is SEHNR and CDR2 is FQNEAQ in the germline V gene (reference sequence). The CDR3 is 15 amino acids. The CDR3 DNA reads as TGTTCCAGCAGCCAGACAGACAGGGGGACCTACGAGCAGTACTTC. Its protein is CSSSQTDRGTYEQYF.

The rearrangement joins TRBV5-6 to TRBJ1-1, with D possibly TRBD1 on 5 matching bases. From germline, CDR1 is SGHDT and CDR2 YYEEEE. Trimming stripped 7 bases from V and 5 bases from J, with 15 bases between. This CDR3 is 13 amino acids long. The CDR3 loop is CASAAQGGTEAFF. DNA of the CDR3: TGTGCCAGCGCGGCCCAGGGAGGTACTGAAGCTTTCTTT.

The rearrangement joins TRBV30 to TRBJ2-3; 11 bases fit TRBD2. Germline assignment: CDR1 GTSNPN and CDR2 SVGIG (reference sequence). V gave up 4 bases and J gave up 7 bases; unmatched junction bases: 13. The CDR3 is made up of 16 amino acids. CDR3 loop: CAWMGDASGGPNTQYF. As DNA, the CDR3 is TGTGCCTGGATGGGTGACGCTAGCGGGGGGCCGAATACGCAGTATTTT.

V usage is TRBV12-5 and J usage is TRBJ2-7, with D possibly being TRBD2 (6 bases). Germline V gives CDR1 LGHNT, CDR2 FRNRAP. This CDR3 has 14 residues. V was shortened by 4 bases and J by 1 base, with 11 bases between the two germline ends. CDR3 bases: TGTGCTAGTGGTTCCGGGACTGTTTCCTACGAGCAGTACTTC. This translates into CASGSGTVSYEQYF.

This chain joins TRBV11-3 and TRBJ2-2; 7 nucleotides agree with TRBD2. CDR3 length: 15 amino acids. The V and J ends lost 5 bases and 3 bases, in that order; junction bases with no gene match: 6. Germline V gives CDR1 SGHNT, CDR2 YENEEA. CDR3 sequence: CASSPRGEYTGELFF. The DNA of the CDR3 is TGTGCCAGCAGCCCCCGGGGGGAGTACACCGGGGAGCTGTTTTTT.

The chain carries TRBV5-4 and TRBJ1-2; 12 bases are a match to TRBD1. Germline CDR1 SGHNT, CDR2 YYREEE (reference sequence). V shed 3 bases, J shed 6 bases, and the junction held 3 bases outside the gene matches. The CDR3 has 14 amino acids. Here the CDR3 reads CASSSGQGADGYTF. For the CDR3, the DNA is TGTGCCAGCAGCTCGGGACAGGGGGCCGATGGCTACACCTTC. Together with reference TRBV5-4 and TRBJ1-2, the CDR3 gives the full variable domain: ETGVTQSPTHLIKTRGQQVTLRCSSQSGHNTVSWYQQALGQGPQFIFQYYREEENGRGNFPPRFSGLQFPNYSSELNVNALELDDSALYLCASSSGQGADGYTFGSGTRLTVV.

The V call is TRBV7-9, the J call TRBJ1-4; 7 bases map to TRBD1. The CDR3 sequence is 16 residues long. Germline V CDR1 and CDR2: SEHNR, FQNEAQ (reference sequence). Losses at the gene ends were 2 bases for V and 4 bases for J; bases not matched to a gene: 7. CDR3 coding DNA: TGTGCCAGCAGCTTAACACAGGGGATCGGTAATGAAAAACTGTTTTTT. This sequence encodes CASSLTQGIGNEKLFF.

V usage is TRBV7-9 and J usage is TRBJ1-2; 7 nucleotides match TRBD1. Germline V CDR1 and CDR2: SEHNR, FQNEAQ (reference sequence). Germline trimming cut 4 bases from V and 3 bases from J; bases unmatched to any gene: 5. This CDR3 spans 14 amino acids. The CDR3 bases are TGTGCCAGCAGCTCCCGGGACAGATACTATGGCTACACCTTC. Protein product: CASSSRDRYYGYTF.

CDR3 DNA sequence: TGTGCCAGTCTCAAACCCCCAGGGTGGGGTGGCTACACCTTC. As protein: CASLKPPGWGGYTF. The chain is built from TRBV19 and TRBJ1-2, with a tentative D call TRBD1 (5 bases). V lost 8 bases and J 7 bases, leaving 20 bases between the germline ends. The germline V gene encodes CDR1 LNHDA and CDR2 SQIVND (reference sequence). The length of the CDR3 is 14 residues.

This chain joins TRBV7-9 and TRBJ1-5; 7 positions match TRBD1. The CDR3 is made up of 14 amino acids. The germline CDR1 and CDR2 sequences are SEHNR and FQNEAQ (reference sequence). V lost 6 bases and J lost 5; bases outside the gene matches: 7. The chain's CDR3 is CASSRQGSYQPQHF. CDR3 nucleotide sequence: TGTGCCAGCAGTCGACAGGGATCTTATCAGCCCCAGCATTTT.

The chain joins TRBV18 to TRBJ2-7; 12 bases are shared with TRBD1. The CDR3 has 14 residues. J lost 5 bases, V lost 5 bases, and 4 bases had no gene match. CDR1 is KGHSH and CDR2 is LQKENI in the germline V gene. The CDR3 region is CASSSGQGAHEQYF. Written as DNA, the CDR3 is TGTGCCAGCTCATCGGGACAGGGGGCCCACGAGCAGTACTTC.

The chain links TRBV4-2 to TRBJ2-7, with a weak D call TRBD2 (6 bases). V shed 4 bases and J shed 0 bases, with 13 bases lying between them. CDR3 size: 15 residues. Germline V gives CDR1 LGHNA, CDR2 YNFKEQ. CDR3 in DNA: TGTGCCAGCAGCCCTAGCGAGGCGGCCTCCTACGAGCAGTACTTC. Translating it yields CASSPSEAASYEQYF.